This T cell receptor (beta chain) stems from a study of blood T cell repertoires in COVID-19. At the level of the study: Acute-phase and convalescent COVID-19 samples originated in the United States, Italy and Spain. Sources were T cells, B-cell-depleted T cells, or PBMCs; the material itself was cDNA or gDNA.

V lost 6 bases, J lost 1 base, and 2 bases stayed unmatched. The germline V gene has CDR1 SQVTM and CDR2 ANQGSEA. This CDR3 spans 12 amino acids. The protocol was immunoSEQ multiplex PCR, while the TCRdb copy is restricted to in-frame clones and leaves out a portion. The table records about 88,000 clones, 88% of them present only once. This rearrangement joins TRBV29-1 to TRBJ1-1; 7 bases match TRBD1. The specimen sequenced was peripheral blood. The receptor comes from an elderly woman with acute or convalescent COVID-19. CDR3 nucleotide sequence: TGCAGCGTCGACAGGGCGAACACTGAAGCTTTCTTT. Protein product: CSVDRANTEAFF.